The sequence of this T cell receptor (beta chain) was determined in a study of cytomegalovirus exposure and HLA in healthy donors. J was trimmed by 3 bases and V by 4 bases; bases with no gene match: 12. Germline CDR1 reads GTSNPN; CDR2 reads SVGIG (reference sequence). The CDR3 is made up of 15 amino acids. Vbeta (60) and Jbeta (13) primers were used in the PCR. The table came from immunoSEQ multiplex PCR; TCRdb's copy has only in-frame clones and leaves some out. The sample lists some 190,000 clones; roughly 82% were seen once. The sequenced sample consisted of PBMCs. This receptor was obtained from a man aged 40-55 years in good health and CMV-seronegative. This chain uses TRBV30 with TRBJ2-7; TRBD2 aligns across 7 bases. CDR3 region: CAWTLGGTGGYEQYF. DNA for the CDR3: TGTGCCTGGACCCTAGGCGGGACGGGAGGCTACGAGCAGTACTTC.